Listed below are T cell receptor beta chains from one sample, sequenced in a study of identical twins. TCRdb recomputed calls from the 5' RACE reads with MiXCR, one row per CDR3 protein. The sample lists under 400,000 distinct CDR3 sequences; around 9.7% were seen once. The material sequenced was naive T cells sorted from blood. The receptors derive from a woman aged 45-59 years in good health. CDR3s include the opening cysteine and the closing phenylalanine or tryptophan. The D gene is left open where the match is weak. A row's size may be missing; if present it is once, few, many or a size class.

d_gene	v_gene	abundance	j_gene	len	CDR3aa	CDR3nt
TRBD1	TRBV12-3/TRBV12-4	NA	TRBJ1-1	17	CASSLKTGGVIGSEAFF	TGTGCCAGCAGTTTAAAGACAGGGGGTGTAATAGGATCTGAAGCTTTCTTT
NA	TRBV19	few	TRBJ2-1	15	CASSILGGRYNEQFF	TGTGCCAGTAGTATTCTCGGGGGCCGGTACAATGAGCAGTTCTTC
NA	TRBV27	NA	TRBJ2-3	14	CASSLSFSSNTQYF	TGTGCCAGCAGTTTAAGTTTTTCGAGCAATACGCAGTATTTT
NA	TRBV12-5	few	TRBJ1-2	13	CASGLLSRYGYTF	TGTGCTAGTGGTCTCCTATCCCGCTATGGCTACACCTTC
NA	TRBV11-3	many	TRBJ2-1	15	CASSLVRGGSNEQFF	TGTGCCAGCAGCTTAGTCCGGGGCGGCTCCAATGAGCAGTTCTTC
NA	TRBV11-2	NA	TRBJ1-1	13	CASSLDRDNEAFF	TGTGCCAGCAGCTTAGACCGGGACAATGAAGCTTTCTTT
TRBD1	TRBV6-1	NA	TRBJ2-5	14	CASSGDRGWETQYF	TGTGCCAGCAGTGGCGACAGGGGTTGGGAGACCCAGTACTTC
NA	TRBV7-9	NA	TRBJ2-1	14	CASSLSTRLNEQFF	TGTGCCAGCAGCTTATCTACTAGACTCAATGAGCAGTTCTTC
NA	TRBV7-8	many	TRBJ2-5	15	CASSLDGSSVGTQYF	TGTGCCAGCAGCTTAGACGGATCGAGCGTCGGGACCCAGTACTTC
NA	TRBV12-3/TRBV12-4	few	TRBJ2-1	11	CASSEVVEQFF	TGTGCCAGCTCGGAGGTTGTTGAGCAGTTCTTC